This is a list of T cell receptor beta chains from one sample in a study of T cells in Graves' hyperthyroidism and ophthalmopathy. TCRdb used MiXCR to reprocess the multiplex PCR reads, holding one entry per CDR3 protein. The sample yields 350,000 to 400,000 distinct CDR3 sequences, roughly 14% seen once. The sequencing input was blood. These receptors were taken from a woman aged 55-70 years with Graves' hyperthyroidism. The CDR3 runs from the conserved cysteine through the conserved F or W. Each record gives: J gene, V gene, CDR3 protein.

TRBJ2-6,TRBV6-2/TRBV6-3,CASSPLGQGLSGANVLTF
TRBJ1-5,TRBV2,CASSESWGRPQHF
TRBJ2-7,TRBV20-1,CSARGLAGHYEQYF
TRBJ2-3,TRBV4-2,CASSLPSGAAGGDTQYF
TRBJ2-5,TRBV18,CASSLSALETQYF
TRBJ2-7,TRBV20-1,CSALGETHEQYF
TRBJ2-2,TRBV5-1,CASSPTSGRQNTGELFF
TRBJ2-2,TRBV19,CASSDGLAGGTGELFF
TRBJ2-3,TRBV19,CASSIGWRGDTQYF
TRBJ2-1,TRBV7-9,CASILLAGGNNEQFF
TRBJ2-7,TRBV11-2,CASSQGDPQLSEQYF
TRBJ2-3,TRBV29-1,CSGGQFSTDTQYF
TRBJ1-5,TRBV10-2,CASRTDGRSNQPQHF
TRBJ2-1,TRBV6-1,CASSEVSNRVGGNEQFF
TRBJ2-2,TRBV5-1,CASRDSMNTGELFF
TRBJ1-5,TRBV6-1,CASSGQGGHQPQHF
TRBJ1-4,TRBV6-1,CASGGGGEEKLFF
TRBJ2-1,TRBV12-5,CASGSQLAGRFNGQFF
TRBJ2-7,TRBV6-2/TRBV6-3,CASSFGLAGGSSYEQYF
TRBJ2-7,TRBV19,CASSNPGTAFYEQYF
TRBJ1-1,TRBV11-3,CASSLDDSQNTEAFF
TRBJ2-1,TRBV12-3/TRBV12-4,CASSLSMLESNEQFF
TRBJ2-7,TRBV5-1,CASSNSGSEQYF
TRBJ2-1,TRBV20-1,CSARREGMEQFF
TRBJ2-1,TRBV20-1,CSARPSGALRGSNEQFF